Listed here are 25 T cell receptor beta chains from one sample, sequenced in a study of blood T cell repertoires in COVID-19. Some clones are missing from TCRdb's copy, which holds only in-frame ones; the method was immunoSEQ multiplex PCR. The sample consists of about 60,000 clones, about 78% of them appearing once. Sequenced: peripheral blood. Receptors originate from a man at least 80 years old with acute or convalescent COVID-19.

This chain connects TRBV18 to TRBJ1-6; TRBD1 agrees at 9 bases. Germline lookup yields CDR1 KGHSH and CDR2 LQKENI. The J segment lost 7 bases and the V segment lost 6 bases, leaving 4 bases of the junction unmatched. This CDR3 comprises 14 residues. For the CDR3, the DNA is TGTGCCAGCTCCCCTGGACAGGGGAATTCACCCCTCCACTTT. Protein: CASSPGQGNSPLHF.

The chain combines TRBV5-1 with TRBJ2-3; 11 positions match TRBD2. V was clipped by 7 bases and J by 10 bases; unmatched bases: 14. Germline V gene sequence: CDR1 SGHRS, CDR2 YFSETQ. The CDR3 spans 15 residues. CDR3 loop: CASRGTSGPGGSQYF. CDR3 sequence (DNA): TGCGCCAGCCGTGGGACTAGCGGTCCTGGGGGGTCGCAGTATTTT.

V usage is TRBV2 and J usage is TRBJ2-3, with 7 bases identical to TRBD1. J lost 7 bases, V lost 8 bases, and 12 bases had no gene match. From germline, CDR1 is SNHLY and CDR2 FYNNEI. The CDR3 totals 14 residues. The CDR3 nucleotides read TGTGCCAGCCGAGACAGGGTGACAACGAATACGCAGTATTTT. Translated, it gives CASRDRVTTNTQYF.

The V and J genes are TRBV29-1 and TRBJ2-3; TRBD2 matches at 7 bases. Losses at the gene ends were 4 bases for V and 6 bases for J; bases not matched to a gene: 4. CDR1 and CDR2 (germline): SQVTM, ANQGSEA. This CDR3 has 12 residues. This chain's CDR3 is CSVVREGDTQYF. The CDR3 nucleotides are TGCAGCGTTGTCAGGGAGGGGGATACGCAGTATTTT.

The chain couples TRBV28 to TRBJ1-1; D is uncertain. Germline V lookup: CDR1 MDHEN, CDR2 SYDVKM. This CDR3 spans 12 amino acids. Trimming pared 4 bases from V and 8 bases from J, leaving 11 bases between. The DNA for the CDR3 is TGTGCCAGCAGTTACTCATATTCCGAAGCTTTCTTT. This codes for CASSYSYSEAFF. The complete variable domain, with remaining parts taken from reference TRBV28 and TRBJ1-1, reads DVKVTQSSRYLVKRTGEKVFLECVQDMDHENMFWYRQDPGLGLRLIYFSYDVKMKEKGDIPEGYSVSREKKERFSLILESASTNQTSMYLCASSYSYSEAFFGQGTRLTVV.

CDR3 nucleotide sequence: TGTGCCAGCAGACCCGGGACAGGGGGACTCTATGGCTACACCTTC. It specifies CASRPGTGGLYGYTF. V and J are TRBV6-5 and TRBJ1-2; 11 nucleotides align to TRBD1. The length of the CDR3 is 15 residues. V dropped 6 bases and J dropped 4; count of bases not matched to a gene: 7. Germline V CDR1 and CDR2: MNHEY, SVGAGI.

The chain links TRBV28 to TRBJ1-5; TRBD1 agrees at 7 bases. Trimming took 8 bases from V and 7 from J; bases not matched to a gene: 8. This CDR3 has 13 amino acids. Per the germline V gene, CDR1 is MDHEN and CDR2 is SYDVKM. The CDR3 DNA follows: TGTGCCAGCCTTTACAGGGGTAAGCAGCCCCAGCATTTT. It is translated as CASLYRGKQPQHF.

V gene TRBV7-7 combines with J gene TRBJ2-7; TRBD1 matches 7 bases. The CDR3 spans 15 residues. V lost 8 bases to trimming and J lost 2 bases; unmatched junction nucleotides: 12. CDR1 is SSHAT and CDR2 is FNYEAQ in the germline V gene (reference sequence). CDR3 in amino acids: CASAIPSGGTYEQYF. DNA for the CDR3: TGTGCCAGCGCCATTCCTTCAGGGGGAACCTACGAGCAGTACTTC.

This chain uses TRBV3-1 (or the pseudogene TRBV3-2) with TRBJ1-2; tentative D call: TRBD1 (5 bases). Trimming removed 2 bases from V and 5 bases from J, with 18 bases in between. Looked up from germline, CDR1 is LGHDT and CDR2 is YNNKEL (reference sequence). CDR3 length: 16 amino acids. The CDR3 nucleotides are TGTGCCAGCAGCCAAAGAGGTGGTCAGGGTTCGTATGGCTACACCTTC. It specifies CASSQRGGQGSYGYTF.

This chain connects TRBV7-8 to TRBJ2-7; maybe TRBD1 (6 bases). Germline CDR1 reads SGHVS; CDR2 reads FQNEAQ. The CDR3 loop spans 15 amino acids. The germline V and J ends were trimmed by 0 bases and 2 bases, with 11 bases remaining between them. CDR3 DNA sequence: TGTGCCAGCAGCTTAGCGGGGACACTGGCCTACGAGCAGTACTTC. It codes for CASSLAGTLAYEQYF.

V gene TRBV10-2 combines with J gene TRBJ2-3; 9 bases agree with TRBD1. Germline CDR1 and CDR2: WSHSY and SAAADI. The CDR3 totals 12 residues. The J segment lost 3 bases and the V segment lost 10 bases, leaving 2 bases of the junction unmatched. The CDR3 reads CATGQGTDTQYF. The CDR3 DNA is TGCGCCACGGGACAGGGTACAGATACGCAGTATTTT.

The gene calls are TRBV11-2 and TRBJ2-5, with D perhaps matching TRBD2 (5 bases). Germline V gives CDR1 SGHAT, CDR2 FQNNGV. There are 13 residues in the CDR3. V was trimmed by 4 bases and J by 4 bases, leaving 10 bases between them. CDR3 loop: CASSSGMVETQYF. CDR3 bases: TGTGCCAGCAGCTCGGGGATGGTAGAGACCCAGTACTTC.

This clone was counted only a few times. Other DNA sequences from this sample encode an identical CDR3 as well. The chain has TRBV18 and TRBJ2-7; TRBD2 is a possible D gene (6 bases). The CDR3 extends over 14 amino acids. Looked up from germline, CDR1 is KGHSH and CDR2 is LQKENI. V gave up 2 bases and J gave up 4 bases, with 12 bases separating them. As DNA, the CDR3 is TGTGCCAGCTCACCAGGTCTAGCGTCATACGAGCAGTACTTC. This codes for CASSPGLASYEQYF.

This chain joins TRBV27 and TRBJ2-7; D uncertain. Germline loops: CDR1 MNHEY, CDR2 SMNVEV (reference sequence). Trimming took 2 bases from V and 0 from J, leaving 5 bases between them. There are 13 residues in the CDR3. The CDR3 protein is CASSLQASYEQYF. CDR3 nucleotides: TGTGCCAGCAGTTTACAGGCCTCCTACGAGCAGTACTTC.

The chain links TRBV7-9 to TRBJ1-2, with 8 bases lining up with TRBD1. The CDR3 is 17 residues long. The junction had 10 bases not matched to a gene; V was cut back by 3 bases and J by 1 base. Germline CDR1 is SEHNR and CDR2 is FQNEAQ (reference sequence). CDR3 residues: CASSFYPGQESNYGYTF. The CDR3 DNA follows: TGTGCCAGCAGCTTCTACCCGGGACAGGAAAGTAACTATGGCTACACCTTC.

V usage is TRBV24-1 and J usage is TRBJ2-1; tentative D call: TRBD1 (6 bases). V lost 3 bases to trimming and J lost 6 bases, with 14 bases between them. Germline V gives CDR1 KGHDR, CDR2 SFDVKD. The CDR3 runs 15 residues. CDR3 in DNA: TGTGCCACCAGTGATGGGACAAGAACCCCCAATGAGCAGTTCTTC. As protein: CATSDGTRTPNEQFF.

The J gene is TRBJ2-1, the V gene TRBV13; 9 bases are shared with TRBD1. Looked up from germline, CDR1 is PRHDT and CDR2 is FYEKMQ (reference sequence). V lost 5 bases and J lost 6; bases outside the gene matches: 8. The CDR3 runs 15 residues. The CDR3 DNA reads TGTGCCAGCAGCACCCGGGACAGGGTGGGCAATGAGCAGTTCTTC. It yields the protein CASSTRDRVGNEQFF.

CDR3 in amino acids: CASSPWGATNEKLFF. CDR3 sequence (DNA): TGTGCCAGCAGCCCCTGGGGGGCAACTAATGAAAAACTGTTTTTT. The chain couples TRBV11-2 to TRBJ1-4; maybe TRBD1 (5 bases). V was shortened by 5 bases and J by 0 bases, with 10 bases between the two germline ends. The germline V gene encodes CDR1 SGHAT and CDR2 FQNNGV. The CDR3 is 15 residues long. Variable domain in full (rest from reference TRBV11-2 and TRBJ1-4): EAGVAQSPRYKIIEKRQSVAFWCNPISGHATLYWYQQILGQGPKLLIQFQNNGVVDDSQLPKDRFSAERLKGVDSTLKIQPAKLEDSAVYLCASSPWGATNEKLFFGSGTQLSVL.

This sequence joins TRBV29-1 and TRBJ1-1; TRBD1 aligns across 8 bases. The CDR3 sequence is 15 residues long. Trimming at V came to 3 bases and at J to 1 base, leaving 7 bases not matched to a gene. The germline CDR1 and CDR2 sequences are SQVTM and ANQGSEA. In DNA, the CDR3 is TGCAGCGTTGAGGGTCAGGGGGCTAAGAACACTGAAGCTTTCTTT. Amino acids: CSVEGQGAKNTEAFF.

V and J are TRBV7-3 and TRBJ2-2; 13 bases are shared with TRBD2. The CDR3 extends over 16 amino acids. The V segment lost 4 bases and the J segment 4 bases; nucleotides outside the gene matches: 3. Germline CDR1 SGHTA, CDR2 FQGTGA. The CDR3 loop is CASSSGTSGITGELFF. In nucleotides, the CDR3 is TGTGCCAGCAGCTCCGGGACTAGCGGGATCACCGGGGAGCTGTTTTTT.

The CDR3 region is CASSTGSPYTEAFF. The CDR3 bases are TGTGCCAGCAGTACAGGGTCCCCTTACACTGAAGCTTTCTTT. The chain joins TRBV11-3 to TRBJ1-1, with D perhaps TRBD1 (6 bases). The germline V and J ends were trimmed by 6 bases and 3 bases, with 14 bases remaining between them. The V gene's germline CDR1 is SGHNT and CDR2 YENEEA. The CDR3 runs to 14 residues.

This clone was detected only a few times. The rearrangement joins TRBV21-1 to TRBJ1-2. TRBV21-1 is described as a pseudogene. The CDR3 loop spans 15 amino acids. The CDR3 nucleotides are TGTGCCAGCACCACAAAGGCAGGGAGGAGCTATGGCTACACCTTC. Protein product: CASTTKAGRSYGYTF.

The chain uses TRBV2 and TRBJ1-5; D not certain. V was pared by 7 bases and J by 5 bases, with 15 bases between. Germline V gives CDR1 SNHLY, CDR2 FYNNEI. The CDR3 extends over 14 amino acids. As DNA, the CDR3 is TGTGCCAGCAATTCGGACTCCGGCGATCAGCCCCAGCATTTT. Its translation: CASNSDSGDQPQHF. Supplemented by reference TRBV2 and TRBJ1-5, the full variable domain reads EPEVTQTPSHQVTQMGQEVILRCVPISNHLYFYWYRQILGQKVEFLVSFYNNEISEKSEIFDDQFSVERPDGSNFTLKIRSTKLEDSAMYFCASNSDSGDQPQHFGDGTRLSIL.

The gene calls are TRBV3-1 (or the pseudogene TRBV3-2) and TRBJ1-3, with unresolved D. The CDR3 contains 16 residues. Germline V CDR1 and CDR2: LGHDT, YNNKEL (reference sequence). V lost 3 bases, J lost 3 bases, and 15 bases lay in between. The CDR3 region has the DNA TGTGCCAGCAGCCACTTTTCCGTTTCGTTTGGAAACACCATATATTTT. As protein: CASSHFSVSFGNTIYF.

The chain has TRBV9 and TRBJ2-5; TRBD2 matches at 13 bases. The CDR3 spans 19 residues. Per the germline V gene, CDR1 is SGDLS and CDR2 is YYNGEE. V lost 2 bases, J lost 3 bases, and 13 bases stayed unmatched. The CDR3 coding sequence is TGTGCCAGCAGCGTTGGACTAGCGGGAGACGGCATGGTCAAAGAGACCCAGTACTTC. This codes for CASSVGLAGDGMVKETQYF.